The clone carrying this T cell receptor beta chain was recorded many times. This specimen belongs to a study of Graves' ophthalmopathy and Graves' hyperthyroidism. Study background: Samples of peripheral blood were obtained at initial diagnosis, prior to treatment of any kind.

The authors amplified TCR beta CDR3 regions, and they did so from RNA transcripts for repertoire sequencing. An initial RT-PCR round employing HTBI primers preceded a second-round multiplex PCR. TCRdb itself ran the multiplex PCR reads through MiXCR, one entry per CDR3 protein. The data hold about 210,000 distinct CDR3 sequences, with under 30% observed a single time. Ophthalmopathy was moderately-to-severely active, CAS at least 3, NOSPECS at least 4, lasting under 3 months. Diagnosis used clinical symptoms, serum thyroxine, TRAb, thyroid ultrasound and orbital computed tomography. The CDR3 covers 15 residues. Germline-derived CDR1 and CDR2 are KGHDR and SFDVKD. V lost 4 bases and J 5 bases, leaving 16 bases between the germline ends.

The chain has TRBV24-1 and TRBJ2-5, with D possibly matching TRBD1 (6 bases). What was sequenced was peripheral blood. The sequence came from a man aged 50-60 years with Graves' ophthalmopathy. The CDR3 bases are TGTGCCACCAGTGAGAAACCGGACAGTCGGGAGACCCAGTACTTC. It specifies CATSEKPDSRETQYF.